The 24 T cell receptor beta chains below all came from one sample that was sequenced in a study of shared T cell receptors in the human thymus. Libraries were prepared by immunoSEQ multiplex PCR; TCRdb keeps only in-frame clonotypes and omits some of them. Here the sample spans about 710,000 clones, about 89% being singletons. Another study also made use of these data, one on human thymus T cells.

Material: thymocytes. All receptors come from a boy under two years old with a congenital heart defect.

V is TRBV7-8 and J is TRBJ1-3, with D maybe TRBD1 (5 bases). CDR3 length: 17 amino acids. Between the trimmed V and J ends, which lost 6 bases and 2 bases, there was a span of 20 bases. Germline CDR1 is SGHVS and CDR2 is FQNEAQ. The CDR3 bases are TGTGCCAGCAGTGCGACGCCCGATGGGGCTGCTGGAAACACCATATATTTT. This sequence encodes CASSATPDGAAGNTIYF.

This clone was counted once. The chain is built from TRBV5-4 and TRBJ2-5, with D maybe TRBD1 (6 bases). TRBJ2-7 matches the DNA end more closely, so the J call is doubtful. There are 14 residues in the CDR3. Germline-derived CDR1 and CDR2 are SGHNT and YYREEE (reference sequence). CDR3 sequence reads: CASSLEARGYEQYF. CDR3 in DNA: TGTGCCAGCAGCTTGGAAGCCAGGGGCTACGAGCAGTACTTC.

This clone was seen once. This chain connects TRBV5-1 to TRBJ1-1; 9 bases agree with TRBD1. Trimming took 5 bases from V and 0 from J; bases not matched to a gene: 5. This CDR3 is built from 15 residues. Germline CDR1 reads SGHRS; CDR2 reads YFSETQ. This chain's CDR3 is CASRLRTGVNTEAFF. For the CDR3, the DNA is TGCGCCAGCAGACTTAGGACAGGGGTGAACACTGAAGCTTTCTTT.

CDR3 coding DNA: TGTGCCAGCAGCCAAGAACCTCATAGCGGGGGGGACCAAGAGACCCAGTACTTC. This encodes CASSQEPHSGGDQETQYF. The chain employs TRBV4-2 and TRBJ2-5; 11 bases are a match to TRBD2. The V gene's germline CDR1 is LGHNA and CDR2 YNFKEQ. The trim removed 0 bases at V and 0 bases at J, leaving 6 bases unmatched. CDR3 length: 18 amino acids.

The count of this clone is one. The V gene is TRBV9, the J gene TRBJ2-7; weak D call: TRBD1 (5 bases). The CDR3 contains 15 residues. With 0 bases removed from V and 9 bases from J, the gap between germline ends came to 19 bases. Germline CDR1 is SGDLS and CDR2 is YYNGEE. The CDR3 is CASSVEDRQGTPQYF. The CDR3 coding sequence is TGTGCCAGCAGCGTAGAAGATAGGCAGGGAACTCCGCAGTACTTC. Supplemented by reference TRBV9 and TRBJ2-7, the full variable domain reads DSGVTQTPKHLITATGQRVTLRCSPRSGDLSVYWYQQSLDQGLQFLIQYYNGEERAKGNILERFSAQQFPDLHSELNLSSLELGDSALYFCASSVEDRQGTPQYFGPGTRLTVT.

This sequence joins TRBV28 and TRBJ2-1; TRBD2 matches at 10 bases. J gave up 5 bases and V 2 bases, and 3 bases lay outside the gene matches. From germline, CDR1 is MDHEN and CDR2 SYDVKM. The CDR3 length is 15 residues. CDR3 DNA sequence: TGTGCCAGCAGTTTAAGTACTAGCGGGAACAATGAGCAGTTCTTC. Translating it yields CASSLSTSGNNEQFF.

The chain uses TRBV11-3 and TRBJ1-1, with 7 bases aligning to TRBD1. J was trimmed by 3 bases and V by 0 bases; bases with no gene match: 1. The CDR3 runs 14 residues. The germline gives CDR1 SGHNT, CDR2 YENEEA. The CDR3 reads CASSLDGQDTEAFF. DNA for the CDR3: TGTGCCAGCAGCTTAGACGGACAGGACACTGAAGCTTTCTTT.

This clone was counted a single time. The rearrangement uses TRBV5-1 and TRBJ1-3; a weak D match, TRBD1 (5 bases). This CDR3 is built from 16 residues. V shed 4 bases and J shed 4 bases, with 18 bases lying between them. Germline V CDR1 and CDR2: SGHRS, YFSETQ. The CDR3, as DNA: TGCGCCAGCAGCGACGCCGGGACTAACTACGGAAACACCATATATTTT. This codes for CASSDAGTNYGNTIYF.

The rearrangement uses TRBV5-1 and TRBJ2-1; 8 nucleotides match TRBD1. After removal of 0 bases from V and 2 bases from J, the junction contained 7 bases not matched to a gene. CDR1 is SGHRS, CDR2 YFSETQ, per germline. The CDR3 loop spans 17 amino acids. DNA for the CDR3: TGCGCCAGCAGCTTGGCCGGGGACAGGCAACCCTACAATGAGCAGTTCTTC. This gives the protein CASSLAGDRQPYNEQFF.

Written as DNA, the CDR3 is TGTGCCAGCAGCAAAAGACCCGCTGCTAGCGGGATTTTCCACGAGCAGTACTTC. Translation: CASSKRPAASGIFHEQYF. The rearrangement uses TRBV9 and TRBJ2-7; 9 bases fit TRBD2. The CDR3 runs 18 residues. CDR1 is SGDLS and CDR2 is YYNGEE in the germline V gene. V dropped 4 bases and J dropped 5; count of bases not matched to a gene: 19.

The rearrangement links TRBV11-2 to TRBJ1-3; perhaps TRBD1 as D (6 bases). The CDR3 loop spans 15 amino acids. Germline CDR1 SGHAT, CDR2 FQNNGV. Trimming took 2 bases from V and 6 from J, leaving 14 bases between them. CDR3 amino acids: CASSLSTAGANTIYF. CDR3 sequence (DNA): TGTGCCAGCAGCTTAAGTACGGCAGGGGCAAACACCATATATTTT.

The chain combines TRBV9 with TRBJ2-1; TRBD2 matches 8 bases. Unmatched junction bases numbered 6, after V lost 6 bases and J lost 7 bases. The CDR3 contains 13 residues. Germline values: CDR1 SGDLS, CDR2 YYNGEE. The CDR3 DNA is TGTGCCAGCACCTCCGGGACTAGTAATGAGCAGTTCTTC. Protein: CASTSGTSNEQFF.

The chain has TRBV9 and TRBJ2-3, with D possibly matching TRBD2 (7 bases). CDR1 and CDR2 (germline): SGDLS, YYNGEE. V lost 0 bases and J lost 4, with 15 bases in between. The CDR3 sequence is 16 residues long. CDR3 residues: CASSVGPRGAPDTQYF. CDR3 sequence (DNA): TGTGCCAGCAGCGTAGGCCCTCGGGGGGCCCCAGATACGCAGTATTTT. The full variable domain, its missing parts supplied by reference TRBV9 and TRBJ2-3, is DSGVTQTPKHLITATGQRVTLRCSPRSGDLSVYWYQQSLDQGLQFLIQYYNGEERAKGNILERFSAQQFPDLHSELNLSSLELGDSALYFCASSVGPRGAPDTQYFGPGTRLTVL.

The chain combines TRBV11-2 with TRBJ1-5; 8 bases are a match to TRBD1. The CDR3 runs to 14 residues. Unmatched junction bases numbered 8, after V lost 5 bases and J lost 8 bases. Germline V gene sequence: CDR1 SGHAT, CDR2 FQNNGV. The CDR3 DNA follows: TGTGCCAGCAGCCCGGACAGGGCATTGGAGCCCCAGCATTTT. Encoded protein: CASSPDRALEPQHF.

The chain combines TRBV11-2 with TRBJ2-3; D is undetermined. V lost 2 bases to trimming and J lost 2 bases, with 8 bases between them. This CDR3 comprises 14 residues. Germline values: CDR1 SGHAT, CDR2 FQNNGV. CDR3 nucleotides: TGTGCCAGCAGCTTATCAGGCACCACAGATACGCAGTATTTT. Translation: CASSLSGTTDTQYF.

This clone has just a few counts. This chain connects TRBV6-1 to TRBJ1-5; no firm D call. CDR1 is MNHNS and CDR2 is SASEGT in the germline V gene. The CDR3 totals 17 residues. Trimming took 2 bases from V and 2 from J, leaving 16 bases between them. The CDR3 here is CASSELVDTARNQPQHF. The CDR3 DNA sequence: TGTGCCAGCAGTGAATTAGTTGACACAGCTCGCAATCAGCCCCAGCATTTT.

V is TRBV9 and J is TRBJ2-3; 7 bases align to TRBD2. V trimming: 3 bases; J trimming: 2 bases; junction bases outside the gene matches: 9. Germline CDR1 is SGDLS and CDR2 is YYNGEE. The CDR3 is 16 residues long. The CDR3 spells CASSAHTSDATDTQYF. The CDR3 DNA follows: TGTGCCAGCAGCGCCCACACTAGCGACGCCACAGATACGCAGTATTTT.

The V gene is TRBV27, the J gene TRBJ2-7; the D is unclear. V lost 1 base and J 3 bases, leaving 16 bases between the germline ends. Germline loops: CDR1 MNHEY, CDR2 SMNVEV (reference sequence). The CDR3 is 16 residues long. CDR3 nucleotides: TGTGCCAGCAGTTTATTCCCAGTTGGCGGATACTACGAGCAGTACTTC. This gives the protein CASSLFPVGGYYEQYF.

The J gene is TRBJ2-6, the V gene TRBV28; unclear D gene. CDR3 size: 16 residues. Looked up from germline, CDR1 is MDHEN and CDR2 is SYDVKM. Trimming pared 8 bases from V and 0 bases from J, leaving 14 bases between. The CDR3 reads CASGSWHLSGANVLTF. In nucleotides, the CDR3 is TGTGCCAGCGGTTCTTGGCACCTCTCTGGGGCCAACGTCCTGACTTTC.

This chain uses TRBV28 with TRBJ2-3; the D gene is possibly TRBD2 (6 bases). Germline V gives CDR1 MDHEN, CDR2 SYDVKM. The ends were cut back, 7 bases at V and 2 bases at J, with 19 bases in the middle. This CDR3 spans 16 amino acids. The CDR3 region has the DNA TGTGCCAGCAAGGTCGGGTCGGGACTCGACACAGATACGCAGTATTTT. Its protein is CASKVGSGLDTDTQYF.

The rearrangement uses TRBV11-2 and TRBJ2-1; 7 nucleotides agree with TRBD2. Germline trimming cut 1 base from V and 3 bases from J; bases unmatched to any gene: 3. Germline V CDR1 and CDR2: SGHAT, FQNNGV. This CDR3 has 15 residues. The CDR3 region is CASSLGLADYNEQFF. CDR3 sequence (DNA): TGTGCCAGCAGCTTAGGGCTAGCGGACTACAATGAGCAGTTCTTC.

The chain recombines TRBV7-9 with TRBJ2-1, with 11 bases aligning to TRBD2. Germline values: CDR1 SEHNR, CDR2 FQNEAQ (reference sequence). The CDR3 sequence is 16 residues long. Trimming at V came to 4 bases and at J to 7 bases, leaving 9 bases not matched to a gene. CDR3 DNA: TGTGCCAGCAGCTCCTACCGGACTAGCGGGTGGAATGAGCAGTTCTTC. Residues: CASSSYRTSGWNEQFF.

The chain links TRBV4-3 to TRBJ1-2, with TRBD1 identical over 9 bases. Germline CDR1 reads LGHNA; CDR2 reads YSLEER. This CDR3 is 15 amino acids long. J gave up 5 bases and V 1 base, and 5 bases lay outside the gene matches. The CDR3 nucleotides read TGCGCCAGCAGCCAAGGGGGACAGGGACTTTATGGCTACACCTTC. Translation: CASSQGGQGLYGYTF.

The genes are TRBV9 and TRBJ2-7; 7 nucleotides agree with TRBD2. CDR1 and CDR2 from the germline V gene are SGDLS and YYNGEE. This CDR3 is 16 amino acids long. V was clipped by 0 bases and J by 4 bases; unmatched bases: 10. The CDR3 nucleotides read TGTGCCAGCAGCGTAGCTCCCAGCGGGGAAGAGTACGAGCAGTACTTC. Amino acid sequence: CASSVAPSGEEYEQYF. The whole variable domain, remainder taken from reference TRBV9 and TRBJ2-7, is DSGVTQTPKHLITATGQRVTLRCSPRSGDLSVYWYQQSLDQGLQFLIQYYNGEERAKGNILERFSAQQFPDLHSELNLSSLELGDSALYFCASSVAPSGEEYEQYFGPGTRLTVT.